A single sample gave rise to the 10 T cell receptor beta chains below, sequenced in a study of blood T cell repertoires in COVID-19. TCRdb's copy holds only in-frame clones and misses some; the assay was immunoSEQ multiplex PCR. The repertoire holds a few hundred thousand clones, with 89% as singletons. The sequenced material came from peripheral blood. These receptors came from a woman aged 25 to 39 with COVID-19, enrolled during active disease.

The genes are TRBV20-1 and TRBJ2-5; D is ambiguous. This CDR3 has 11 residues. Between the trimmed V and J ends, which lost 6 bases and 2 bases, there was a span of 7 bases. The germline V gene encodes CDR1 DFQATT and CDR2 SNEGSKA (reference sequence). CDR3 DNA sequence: TGCAGTGCCACATCGCAAGAGACCCAGTACTTC. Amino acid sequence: CSATSQETQYF.

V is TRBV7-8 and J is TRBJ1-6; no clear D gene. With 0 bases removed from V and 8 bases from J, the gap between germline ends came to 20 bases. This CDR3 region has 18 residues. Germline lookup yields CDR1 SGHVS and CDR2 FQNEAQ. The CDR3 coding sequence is TGTGCCAGCAGCTTAGCCGGGAACGTCTGGTCAGACGATTCACCCCTCCACTTT. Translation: CASSLAGNVWSDDSPLHF.

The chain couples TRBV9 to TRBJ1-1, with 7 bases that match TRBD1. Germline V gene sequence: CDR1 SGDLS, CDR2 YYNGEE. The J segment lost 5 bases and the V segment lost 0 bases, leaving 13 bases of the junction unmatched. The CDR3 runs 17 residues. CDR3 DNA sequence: TGTGCCAGCAGCGTAGGGAATGTGGAGGGGGCGCGAACTGAAGCTTTCTTT. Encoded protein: CASSVGNVEGARTEAFF. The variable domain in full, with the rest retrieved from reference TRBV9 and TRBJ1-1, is DSGVTQTPKHLITATGQRVTLRCSPRSGDLSVYWYQQSLDQGLQFLIQYYNGEERAKGNILERFSAQQFPDLHSELNLSSLELGDSALYFCASSVGNVEGARTEAFFGQGTRLTVV.

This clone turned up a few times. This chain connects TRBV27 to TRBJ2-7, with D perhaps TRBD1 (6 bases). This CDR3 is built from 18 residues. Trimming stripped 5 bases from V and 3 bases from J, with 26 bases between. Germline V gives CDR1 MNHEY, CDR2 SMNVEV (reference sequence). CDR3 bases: TGTGCCAGCAGTCTGGGGATGGGACACTACCAGTGGAGCTACGAGCAGTACTTC. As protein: CASSLGMGHYQWSYEQYF.

The CDR3 nucleotides are TGCAGCGTGAGACTGGACTACACCGGGGAGCTGTTTTTT. The encoded protein is CSVRLDYTGELFF. The chain carries TRBV29-1 and TRBJ2-2, with D perhaps TRBD2 (5 bases). CDR3 length equals 13 residues. Trimming removed 6 bases from V and 3 bases from J, with 11 bases in between. Germline loops: CDR1 SQVTM, CDR2 ANQGSEA.

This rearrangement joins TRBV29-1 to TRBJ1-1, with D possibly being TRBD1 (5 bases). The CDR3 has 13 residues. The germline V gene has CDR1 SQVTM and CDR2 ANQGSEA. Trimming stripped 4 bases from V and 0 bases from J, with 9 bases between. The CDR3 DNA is TGCAGCGTTGCGATGGGGCTGAACACTGAAGCTTTCTTT. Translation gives CSVAMGLNTEAFF. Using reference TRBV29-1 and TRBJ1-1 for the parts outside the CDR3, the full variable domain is SAVISQKPSRDICQRGTSLTIQCQVDSQVTMMFWYRQQPGQSLTLIATANQGSEATYESGFVIDKFPISRPNLTFSTLTVSNMSPEDSSIYLCSVAMGLNTEAFFGQGTRLTVV.

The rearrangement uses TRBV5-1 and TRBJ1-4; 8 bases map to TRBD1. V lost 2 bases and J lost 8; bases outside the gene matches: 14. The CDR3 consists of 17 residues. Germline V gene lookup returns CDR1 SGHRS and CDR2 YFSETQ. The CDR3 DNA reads TGCGCCAGCAGCTTAAGGGGGGACAGGACCGGAGGAGAAAAACTGTTTTTT. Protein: CASSLRGDRTGGEKLFF.

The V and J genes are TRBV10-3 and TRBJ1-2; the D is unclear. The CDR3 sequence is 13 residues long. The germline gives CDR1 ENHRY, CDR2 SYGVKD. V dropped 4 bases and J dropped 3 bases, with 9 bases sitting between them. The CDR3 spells CAISGGWDYGYTF. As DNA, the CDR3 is TGTGCCATCAGTGGCGGTTGGGACTATGGCTACACCTTC.

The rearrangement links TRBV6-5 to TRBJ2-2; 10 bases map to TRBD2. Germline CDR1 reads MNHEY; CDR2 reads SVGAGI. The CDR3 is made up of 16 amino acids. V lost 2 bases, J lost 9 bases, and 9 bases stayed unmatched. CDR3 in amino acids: CASSYVSSGSPRELFF. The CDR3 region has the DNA TGTGCCAGCAGTTACGTGTCTAGCGGGAGTCCTAGGGAGCTGTTTTTT.

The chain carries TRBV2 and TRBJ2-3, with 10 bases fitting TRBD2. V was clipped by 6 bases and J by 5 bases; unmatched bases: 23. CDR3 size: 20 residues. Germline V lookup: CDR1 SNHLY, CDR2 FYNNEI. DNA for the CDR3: TGTGCCAGCAGCCTTAAAGGGGCTAGCGGGAGTCGGTGGGTGGGAGATACGCAGTATTTT. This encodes CASSLKGASGSRWVGDTQYF. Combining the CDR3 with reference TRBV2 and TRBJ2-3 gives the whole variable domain EPEVTQTPSHQVTQMGQEVILRCVPISNHLYFYWYRQILGQKVEFLVSFYNNEISEKSEIFDDQFSVERPDGSNFTLKIRSTKLEDSAMYFCASSLKGASGSRWVGDTQYFGPGTRLTVL.